The 13 T cell receptor beta chains given below trace back to one sample, sequenced in a study of OX40 agonist ivuxolimab in advanced cancers. Repertoires were generated with immunoSEQ multiplex PCR, while TCRdb's copy carries only in-frame clones and drops some. This table has around 70,000 clones, 75% to 95% appearing once. The sequencing used CD4+ or CD8+ T cells sorted from blood, collected in a trial of the OX40 agonist ivuxolimab. The receptor set was obtained from an adult with an advanced solid tumor such as melanoma, head and neck, liver or kidney cancer.

This sequence joins TRBV19 and TRBJ1-5; 9 bases align to TRBD1. CDR3 size: 20 residues. CDR1 is LNHDA, CDR2 SQIVND, per germline (reference sequence). The ends lost 3 bases at V and 0 bases at J; junction bases unmatched: 15. In nucleotides, the CDR3 is TGTGCCAGTAGTATCCGAAACAGGGGGCGCGTCTCCTATAGCAATCAGCCCCAGCATTTT. Its protein product is CASSIRNRGRVSYSNQPQHF.

The chain uses TRBV19 and TRBJ2-1; 12 bases map to TRBD2. The CDR3 is 16 residues long. The germline CDR1 and CDR2 sequences are LNHDA and SQIVND (reference sequence). The V gene end was trimmed by 2 bases and the J gene end by 7 bases; junction bases not matched to a gene: 6. Written as DNA, the CDR3 is TGTGCCAGTAGTATATCAGTCCTAGCGGGAGGGAATGAGCAGTTCTTC. Translation gives CASSISVLAGGNEQFF. Complete variable domain (other parts from reference TRBV19 and TRBJ2-1): DGGITQSPKYLFRKEGQNVTLSCEQNLNHDAMYWYRQDPGQGLRLIYYSQIVNDFQKGDIAEGYSVSREKKESFPLTVTSAQKNPTAFYLCASSISVLAGGNEQFFGPGTRLTVL.

This chain links TRBV6-5 with TRBJ2-7; 8 nucleotides align to TRBD1. This CDR3 spans 15 amino acids. J was trimmed by 5 bases and V by 0 bases; bases with no gene match: 6. Germline loops: CDR1 MNHEY, CDR2 SVGAGI. The DNA for the CDR3 is TGTGCCAGCAGTTACTCCCAGGGGGCTGGCCACGAGCAGTACTTC. It encodes CASSYSQGAGHEQYF.

V gene TRBV27 combines with J gene TRBJ1-1; TRBD1 agrees at 10 bases. Germline values: CDR1 MNHEY, CDR2 SMNVEV (reference sequence). V lost 6 bases, J lost 12 bases, and 10 bases stayed unmatched. This CDR3 contains 13 residues. CDR3 protein: CASRPSGTGVSFF. CDR3 DNA sequence: TGTGCCAGCAGGCCTTCCGGGACAGGGGTATCTTTCTTT.

This clone was seen only a few times. V gene TRBV19 combines with J gene TRBJ2-6; tentative D call: TRBD1 (6 bases). V lost 5 bases and J 0 bases, leaving 14 bases between the germline ends. CDR1 LNHDA and CDR2 SQIVND come from the germline V gene (reference sequence). The CDR3 covers 17 residues. The CDR3: CASSHQGQNSGANVLTF. The CDR3 DNA reads as TGTGCCAGTAGTCACCAGGGGCAAAACTCTGGGGCCAACGTCCTGACTTTC.

This chain links TRBV19 with TRBJ2-1, with TRBD2 identical over 9 bases. Per the germline V gene, CDR1 is LNHDA and CDR2 is SQIVND (reference sequence). The V segment lost 3 bases and the J segment 0 bases; nucleotides outside the gene matches: 0. The length of the CDR3 is 15 residues. CDR3 sequence (DNA): TGTGCCAGTAGTATTAGCGGGAGCTCCTACAATGAGCAGTTCTTC. Its translation: CASSISGSSYNEQFF. Looking up the rest from reference TRBV19 and TRBJ2-1 gives the full variable domain: DGGITQSPKYLFRKEGQNVTLSCEQNLNHDAMYWYRQDPGQGLRLIYYSQIVNDFQKGDIAEGYSVSREKKESFPLTVTSAQKNPTAFYLCASSISGSSYNEQFFGPGTRLTVL.

The rearrangement joins TRBV7-9 to TRBJ2-7; possibly TRBD1 or TRBD2 for D (5 bases each). The CDR3 covers 12 residues. Germline assignment: CDR1 SEHNR and CDR2 FQNEAQ (reference sequence). The CDR3 DNA sequence: TGTGCGACCGGGACGTCTTCCTACGAGCAGTACTTC. It encodes CATGTSSYEQYF.

This chain links TRBV18 with TRBJ2-6; D gene uncertain. Per germline, CDR1 KGHSH and CDR2 LQKENI. Trimming took 0 bases from V and 1 from J, leaving 4 bases between them. This CDR3 is 15 amino acids long. CDR3 amino acids: CASSPPQSGANVLTF. The CDR3 DNA is TGTGCCAGCTCACCACCACAGTCTGGGGCCAACGTCCTGACTTTC.

The chain joins TRBV19 to TRBJ2-2, with 13 bases aligning to TRBD2. CDR3 length: 17 amino acids. Trimming removed 0 bases from V and 4 bases from J; junction bases left unmatched: 2. CDR1 LNHDA and CDR2 SQIVND come from the germline V gene (reference sequence). The CDR3 here is CASSIDGTSGATGELFF. The CDR3 bases are TGTGCCAGTAGTATAGACGGGACTAGCGGGGCCACCGGGGAGCTGTTTTTT.

J is TRBJ2-7 and V is TRBV7-6; D is perhaps TRBD2 (6 bases). This CDR3 has 15 amino acids. Germline values: CDR1 SGHVS, CDR2 FNYEAQ. Trimming shortened V by 5 bases and J by 2 bases, and 16 bases separated the two germline ends. The CDR3 nucleotides read TGTGCCAGCAGCACAGCGGCGGGAAACACCTACGAGCAGTACTTC. It yields the protein CASSTAAGNTYEQYF.

This CDR3 reads CASSLNQGGGEAFF. The CDR3 region has the DNA TGTGCCAGCAGCTTGAATCAGGGGGGCGGTGAAGCTTTCTTT. The chain uses TRBV7-8 and TRBJ1-1, with 7 bases identical to TRBD1. CDR1 is SGHVS, CDR2 FQNEAQ, per germline. V was pared by 3 bases and J by 7 bases, with 8 bases of the junction left unmatched. The CDR3 runs 14 residues.

V and J are TRBV28 and TRBJ2-2, with D unclear. Trimming pared 3 bases from V and 1 base from J, leaving 12 bases between. The CDR3 loop spans 16 amino acids. Germline assignment: CDR1 MDHEN and CDR2 SYDVKM. The CDR3 region has the DNA TGTGCCAGCAGTTTGGCGAATCAGAGGAACACCGGGGAGCTGTTTTTT. This gives the protein CASSLANQRNTGELFF.

This chain uses TRBV5-1 with TRBJ2-1, with 8 bases matching TRBD1. CDR3 length: 16 residues. Losses at the gene ends were 0 bases for V and 5 bases for J; bases not matched to a gene: 7. CDR1 SGHRS and CDR2 YFSETQ come from the germline V gene. The CDR3, as DNA: TGCGCCAGCAGCTTGGCGGGGCAGGGGGCCCACAATGAGCAGTTCTTC. Encoded protein: CASSLAGQGAHNEQFF.